The rows below give T cell receptor beta chains drawn from one sample of a study of multiple sclerosis patients with progressive multifocal leukoencephalopathy. TCRdb keeps only in-frame clones here, not all; method: immunoSEQ multiplex PCR. The sample consists of about 30,000 clones, around 92% of them appearing once. The source material was PBMCs. These receptors were collected from a man in his thirties or forties with multiple sclerosis. Each CDR3 is given without its conserved first and last residue. Clone size is shown for a subset of rows, as once, few, many or a class of expanded clone.

abundance,v_gene,j_gene,CDR3aa
.,TRBV29-1,TRBJ1-2,SVGDHGYT
few,TRBV6-5,TRBJ2-2,ASSYEINTGELF
.,TRBV7-8,TRBJ2-2,ASSLASGLAGGPGELF
.,TRBV9,TRBJ2-2,ASSVVSGTGVTGELF
.,TRBV5-1,TRBJ2-7,ASSLAGGQGYEQY
.,TRBV9,TRBJ1-2,ASSVDGQLYGYT
.,TRBV6-5,TRBJ2-7,ASRDYTTYEQY
once,TRBV30,TRBJ2-1,AWSWGSTSSLYNEQF
.,TRBV5-8,TRBJ2-3,ASSLEIGDTQY
few,TRBV11-2,TRBJ2-7,ASSPASSGSYEQY
.,TRBV7-2,TRBJ2-7,ASSSVGPYEQY
.,TRBV9,TRBJ2-1,ASSGRTSGRASAYNEQF
.,TRBV7-2,TRBJ2-1,ASSPTSGNWNEQF
.,TRBV7-2,TRBJ1-5,ASSLAGGARRNQPQH
.,TRBV9,TRBJ2-2,ASSVWQGYTGELF
.,TRBV30,TRBJ2-3,AWSPGQGRTDTQY
.,TRBV11-2,TRBJ2-1,ASSLTSWTASNEQF
few,TRBV7-3,TRBJ2-2,ASSQGVGYTGELF
.,TRBV5-1,TRBJ1-1,ASSRGTGGVNTEAF
.,TRBV10-3,TRBJ2-3,AISEWESSDTQY
.,TRBV5-6,TRBJ2-2,ASSLGLAGVTGELF
.,TRBV2,TRBJ2-3,ASRSGSSGLPLTDTQY
.,TRBV2,TRBJ1-1,ASSERRQANTEAF
.,TRBV11-3,TRBJ2-7,ASSPGGLAEQY
.,TRBV15,TRBJ2-7,ATSRDLFIVRYEQY
.,TRBV25-1,TRBJ2-7,ASSESGSLYEQY
.,TRBV5-1,TRBJ2-7,ASSLRLAGGFSDEQY
.,TRBV25-1,TRBJ2-1,ASSERRGTRNEQF
.,TRBV6-6,TRBJ1-3,ASSFTTGRGDTIY
once,TRBV4-3,TRBJ2-7,ASSQETGAEQY
.,TRBV6-5,TRBJ1-2,ASRQGVYGYT
.,TRBV4-1,TRBJ2-1,ASSQEGLAGVDEQF
.,TRBV12-5,TRBJ2-6,ASGVGTARTSNVLT
once,TRBV18,TRBJ1-2,ASSPSAENYGYT
.,TRBV6-6,TRBJ2-1,ASIPGGPTYNEQF
.,TRBV7-2,TRBJ2-3,ASSLRHRSTDTQY
.,TRBV7-7,TRBJ2-3,ASSSGLAGAADTQY
.,TRBV9,TRBJ2-5,ASSLGTVQETQY
.,TRBV9,TRBJ2-5,ASSVGAGTQETQY
.,TRBV12-5,TRBJ2-1,ASGLVGTGLYNEQF
.,TRBV5-6,TRBJ1-5,ASSYGTGPQH
once,TRBV19,TRBJ2-1,ASSPVDSFSYNEQF
.,TRBV2,TRBJ2-1,ASTTGQGYEQF
.,TRBV11-3,TRBJ2-1,ASSLGTSGPLNEQF
.,TRBV7-9,TRBJ2-1,ASSFVGTSSYNEQF
.,TRBV7-9,TRBJ1-2,ASSFGRLQAGGYT
once,TRBV2,TRBJ1-6,ATTMSSYNSPLH
.,TRBV11-2,TRBJ2-5,ASWAIGGTQY
.,TRBV2,TRBJ2-3,ASSPLAGVGTDTQY
.,TRBV4-2,TRBJ1-3,ASSQDKGLGLSSGNTIY
.,TRBV6-6,TRBJ2-1,ASSETPVLF